This passage covers 5 T cell receptor beta chains from one sample sequenced in a study of shared clonotypes between healthy human individuals. Clones were sequenced by immunoSEQ multiplex PCR, and TCRdb holds only the in-frame ones, with some missing. This sample has about 700,000 clones, with roughly 70% found just once. Sequenced: memory CD4+ T cells sorted from blood. The subset: CD45RA-negative fraction. The receptors originated from a woman aged 30 to 39 in good health.

As concerns this clone: This sample includes further DNA sequences coding for the same CDR3. The chain recombines TRBV28 with TRBJ2-1, with D unclear. This CDR3 region has 13 residues. V lost 5 bases and J 6 bases, leaving 11 bases between the germline ends. The V gene's germline CDR1 is MDHEN and CDR2 SYDVKM. CDR3 nucleotide sequence: TGTGCCAGCAGTCTTCCCGTACTCAATGAGCAGTTCTTC. This translates into CASSLPVLNEQFF. Combining the CDR3 with reference TRBV28 and TRBJ2-1 gives the whole variable domain DVKVTQSSRYLVKRTGEKVFLECVQDMDHENMFWYRQDPGLGLRLIYFSYDVKMKEKGDIPEGYSVSREKKERFSLILESASTNQTSMYLCASSLPVLNEQFFGPGTRLTVL.

This sequence joins TRBV30 and TRBJ1-1, with D hard to call. The CDR3 runs 15 residues. V was clipped by 2 bases and J by 0 bases, with 13 bases between them. The germline V gene has CDR1 GTSNPN and CDR2 SVGIG (reference sequence). CDR3 loop: CAWSTPQAMNTEAFF. The CDR3, as DNA: TGTGCCTGGAGTACACCCCAGGCCATGAACACTGAAGCTTTCTTT.

For this clone: A much larger clone lies one base from this, so it may be a read error. V usage is TRBV9 and J usage is TRBJ2-3, with no clear D. The CDR3 has 13 amino acids. The V end lost 0 bases, the J end lost 2 bases, and 4 bases lay between the germline ends. In germline, CDR1 is SGDLS, CDR2 YYNGEE. CDR3 loop: CASSVDPTDTQYF. The CDR3 DNA sequence: TGTGCCAGCAGCGTAGACCCCACAGATACGCAGTATTTT.

This clone was recorded once. This sequence joins TRBV7-2 and TRBJ1-4; D remains ambiguous. CDR3 size: 14 residues. Germline V gives CDR1 SGHTA, CDR2 FQGNSA. V lost 1 base to trimming and J lost 6 bases, with 9 bases between them. The CDR3 loop reads CASSLELRDEKLFF. For the CDR3, the DNA is TGTGCCAGCAGCTTAGAATTAAGGGATGAAAAACTGTTTTTT.

The chain has TRBV7-9 and TRBJ2-1, with TRBD1 matching 11 bases. Germline V CDR1 and CDR2: SEHNR, FQNEAQ (reference sequence). The CDR3 spans 15 residues. J was trimmed by 9 bases and V by 5 bases; bases with no gene match: 9. The CDR3 region has the DNA TGTGCCAGCAGCGTAGGACAGGGGGCAGGTGGTGAGCAGTTCTTC. As protein: CASSVGQGAGGEQFF.